Shown below are 30 T cell receptor beta chains from a single sample sequenced in a study of T-cell memory formation after mild COVID-19. Each CDR3 protein gets one entry after TCRdb re-called the 5' RACE reads with MiXCR. In the table there are approximately 580,000 distinct CDR3 sequences, roughly 22% of which are singletons. The sequenced sample consisted of PBMCs or a T cell subset sorted from them (not recorded which). These receptors all stem from an adult woman who had mild COVID-19 (a few samples of this study predate the infection). Cell type and time point are not known.

The V call is TRBV30, the J call TRBJ1-1; D unresolved. CDR3 length: 12 amino acids. The ends were cut back, 0 bases at V and 11 bases at J, with 13 bases in the middle. Germline-derived CDR1 and CDR2 are GTSNPN and SVGIG (reference sequence). Here the CDR3 reads CAWSVNGPTAFF. CDR3 in DNA: TGTGCCTGGAGTGTGAACGGCCCCACGGCTTTCTTT. Variable domain in full (rest from reference TRBV30 and TRBJ1-1): SQTIHQWPATLVQPVGSPLSLECTVEGTSNPNLYWYRQAAGRGLQLLFYSVGIGQISSEVPQNLSASRPQDRQFILSSKKLLLSDSGFYLCAWSVNGPTAFFGQGTRLTVV.

The chain uses TRBV19 and TRBJ2-7; D unclear. Trimming took 1 base from V and 6 from J, leaving 10 bases between them. This CDR3 is built from 13 residues. CDR1 LNHDA and CDR2 SQIVND come from the germline V gene (reference sequence). CDR3 sequence (DNA): TGTGCCAGTAGTATAGGTTTGGGCTTCGAGCAGTACTTC. Its translation: CASSIGLGFEQYF.

The rearrangement joins TRBV24-1 to TRBJ2-2, with D unclear. CDR1 is KGHDR and CDR2 is SFDVKD in the germline V gene. Trimming left V 4 bases short and J 5 bases short, with 13 bases between. This CDR3 is built from 15 residues. CDR3 in amino acids: CATSDGSTGTGELFF. CDR3 nucleotides: TGTGCCACCAGTGACGGGTCCACCGGGACCGGGGAGCTGTTTTTT.

The chain has TRBV7-3 and TRBJ2-2; tentative D call: TRBD1 (6 bases). Germline-derived CDR1 and CDR2 are SGHTA and FQGTGA. Trimming left V 6 bases short and J 0 bases short, with 14 bases between. The CDR3 sequence is 16 residues long. CDR3 residues: CASSFTGISNTGELFF. CDR3 DNA sequence: TGTGCCAGCAGTTTTACAGGGATATCGAACACCGGGGAGCTGTTTTTT.

In this sample, this clonotype turned up a few times. The CDR3 loop is CASSTRWRPDTQYF. The CDR3 DNA follows: TGTGCCAGCAGCACCCGGTGGCGTCCAGATACGCAGTATTTT. The rearrangement uses TRBV3-1 and TRBJ2-3; no reliable D call. V lost 5 bases, J lost 4 bases, and 13 bases lay in between. This CDR3 has 14 residues. Germline V lookup: CDR1 LGHDT, CDR2 YNNKEL (reference sequence).

This clonotype was observed many times. V usage is TRBV7-2 and J usage is TRBJ1-3; D gene ambiguous. The V end was cut by 3 bases, the J end by 0 bases, with 9 bases between. Germline CDR1 is SGHTA and CDR2 is FQGNSA. The CDR3 runs 15 residues. The CDR3 DNA is TGTGCCAGCAGCTTTGACGGATCCTCTGGAAACACCATATATTTT. It is translated as CASSFDGSSGNTIYF.

The chain recombines TRBV20-1 with TRBJ2-2; 8 bases are a match to TRBD2. The ends lost 1 base at V and 6 bases at J; junction bases unmatched: 7. The CDR3 spans 15 residues. The germline V gene has CDR1 DFQATT and CDR2 SNEGSKA (reference sequence). CDR3 sequence reads: CSARVAGGASGELFF. Written as DNA, the CDR3 is TGCAGTGCTAGAGTCGCGGGGGGCGCCTCCGGGGAGCTGTTTTTT.

This clonotype has only one observation. The chain is built from TRBV7-6 and TRBJ2-5; 16 bases align to TRBD2. The CDR3 has 15 residues. V lost 4 bases, J lost 7 bases, and 3 bases stayed unmatched. Germline V gene lookup returns CDR1 SGHVS and CDR2 FNYEAQ. This CDR3 reads CASSSGLAGGVTQYF. The CDR3 DNA is TGTGCCAGCAGCTCGGGACTAGCGGGAGGGGTGACCCAGTACTTC.

This clonotype was seen more than once but under ten times. This rearrangement joins TRBV6-5 to TRBJ2-2, with D maybe TRBD1 (6 bases). With 0 bases removed from V and 7 bases from J, the gap between germline ends came to 15 bases. The CDR3 has 16 residues. CDR1 is MNHEY, CDR2 SVGAGI, per germline. Here the CDR3 reads CASSYSWGRVGGELFF. CDR3 bases: TGTGCCAGCAGTTACTCCTGGGGGCGCGTCGGCGGGGAGCTGTTTTTT.

This chain connects TRBV6-2 or TRBV6-3 to TRBJ2-4; the match to TRBD2 covers 11 bases. The CDR3 loop spans 17 amino acids. The junction had 7 bases not matched to a gene; V was cut back by 6 bases and J by 0 bases. Germline lookup yields CDR1 MNHEY and CDR2 SVGEGT. The CDR3 spells CASRPGLAELAKNIQYF. In DNA form, the CDR3 reads TGTGCCAGCAGACCGGGACTAGCGGAATTAGCCAAAAACATTCAGTACTTC.

Only a few counts were recorded for this clonotype. V gene TRBV20-1 combines with J gene TRBJ2-7; D unclear. Germline V CDR1 and CDR2: DFQATT, SNEGSKA (reference sequence). Trimming took off 4 bases at V and 5 bases at J, with 15 bases between the two ends. The CDR3 is made up of 13 amino acids. CDR3 region: CSAKENRRDEQYF. The CDR3 coding sequence is TGCAGTGCTAAAGAGAATAGACGAGACGAGCAGTACTTC.

This chain links TRBV18 with TRBJ1-2, with 8 nucleotides matching TRBD1. CDR1 is KGHSH and CDR2 is LQKENI in the germline V gene. This CDR3 contains 14 residues. V was clipped by 3 bases and J by 4 bases; unmatched bases: 4. The CDR3 DNA reads as TGTGCCAGCTCACCGGGACAGGAGACCTATGGCTACACCTTC. Its translation: CASSPGQETYGYTF. Using reference TRBV18 and TRBJ1-2 for the parts outside the CDR3, the full variable domain is NAGVMQNPRHLVRRRGQEARLRCSPMKGHSHVYWYRQLPEEGLKFMVYLQKENIIDESGMPKERFSAEFPKEGPSILRIQQVVRGDSAAYFCASSPGQETYGYTFGSGTRLTVV.

The rearrangement joins TRBV12-3 or TRBV12-4 to TRBJ1-1, with D perhaps matching TRBD1 (5 bases). CDR3 length equals 15 residues. Trimming took off 5 bases at V and 3 bases at J, with 16 bases between the two ends. CDR3 residues: CASSPWDGGDTEAFF. In DNA, the CDR3 is TGTGCCAGCAGTCCATGGGACGGCGGGGACACTGAAGCTTTCTTT.

The DNA for the CDR3 is TGTGCCAGCAGCTCATTAGCGGGAGAGCAGTTCTTC. Translation gives CASSSLAGEQFF. The V call is TRBV7-2, the J call TRBJ2-1; 8 nucleotides line up with TRBD2. CDR3 length: 12 residues. The germline CDR1 and CDR2 sequences are SGHTA and FQGNSA. After removal of 4 bases from V and 10 bases from J, the junction contained 3 bases not matched to a gene.

This chain links TRBV7-9 with TRBJ1-1, with unresolved D. The CDR3 is 12 residues long. V was clipped by 5 bases and J by 10 bases, with 14 bases between them. Looked up from germline, CDR1 is SEHNR and CDR2 is FQNEAQ (reference sequence). The CDR3 DNA sequence: TGTGCCAGCAGCGCCGGTGGAGGGCCAGCTTTCTTT. Amino acid sequence: CASSAGGGPAFF.

The chain combines TRBV6-1 with TRBJ2-3; unclear D gene. In germline, CDR1 is MNHNS, CDR2 SASEGT. V lost 3 bases to trimming and J lost 2 bases, with 12 bases between them. This CDR3 contains 15 residues. The CDR3, as DNA: TGTGCCAGCAGTGATTCGGGCAGCTACACAGATACGCAGTATTTT. This translates into CASSDSGSYTDTQYF.

This clonotype turned up a few times. The gene calls are TRBV6-2 or TRBV6-3 and TRBJ2-1; 9 bases fit TRBD2. Germline values: CDR1 MNHEY, CDR2 SVGEGT. V dropped 6 bases and J dropped 9; count of bases not matched to a gene: 12. This CDR3 is built from 15 residues. The CDR3 sequence is CASRPGTSLRGEQFF. The CDR3 bases are TGTGCCAGCAGGCCTGGGACTAGCCTACGGGGTGAGCAGTTCTTC.

The CDR3 DNA is TGTGCCAGCAGCTTAGCGGATGCAGGGGTAGGCGGCTACACCTTC. This encodes CASSLADAGVGGYTF. V usage is TRBV7-9 and J usage is TRBJ1-2; perhaps TRBD1 as D (6 bases). The CDR3 extends over 15 amino acids. Trimming removed 0 bases at V and 8 bases at J, with 16 bases between. Germline V gene data show CDR1 as SEHNR and CDR2 as FQNEAQ (reference sequence). Full variable domain (rest looked up from reference TRBV7-9 and TRBJ1-2): DTGVSQNPRHKITKRGQNVTFRCDPISEHNRLYWYRQTLGQGPEFLTYFQNEAQLEKSRLLSDRFSAERPKGSFSTLEIQRTEQGDSAMYLCASSLADAGVGGYTFGSGTRLTVV.

The sample holds a few counts of this clonotype. The CDR3 spells CSARPVAGGMTDTQYF. Here the CDR3 DNA reads TGCAGTGCTAGACCTGTGGCAGGGGGCATGACAGATACGCAGTATTTT. The chain employs TRBV20-1 and TRBJ2-3; 8 nucleotides align to TRBD1. Per the germline V gene, CDR1 is DFQATT and CDR2 is SNEGSKA (reference sequence). V gave up 2 bases and J gave up 3 bases; unmatched junction bases: 10. CDR3 length equals 16 residues.

This clonotype occurred many times. CDR3 residues: CASSRLTTGGTDTQYF. CDR3 nucleotides: TGTGCCAGCAGCCGCCTGACGACGGGGGGCACAGATACGCAGTATTTT. V usage is TRBV3-1 and J usage is TRBJ2-3; the D gene is possibly TRBD2 (6 bases). V was trimmed by 4 bases and J by 1 base, leaving 15 bases between them. CDR1 and CDR2 (germline): LGHDT, YNNKEL (reference sequence). CDR3 length equals 16 residues.

This clonotype was seen only a few times. The chain combines TRBV6-5 with TRBJ1-2; a weak D match, TRBD1 (5 bases). The CDR3 loop spans 14 amino acids. The germline gives CDR1 MNHEY, CDR2 SVGAGI. Trimming left V 0 bases short and J 8 bases short, with 13 bases between. The CDR3 DNA follows: TGTGCCAGCAGTTACTCCAGGGTGGTAGGAGGCTACACCTTC. Translated, it gives CASSYSRVVGGYTF.

This clonotype was counted between two and nine times. The chain employs TRBV19 and TRBJ2-3; D may be TRBD2 (6 bases). This CDR3 is 15 amino acids long. Germline V lookup: CDR1 LNHDA, CDR2 SQIVND (reference sequence). Trimming cost V 3 bases and J 4 bases, with 14 bases left between them. DNA for the CDR3: TGTGCCAGTAGTATTCGCGGGATCGGTGCAGATACGCAGTATTTT. It is translated as CASSIRGIGADTQYF.

In its sample, this clonotype was seen a few times. V gene TRBV29-1 combines with J gene TRBJ2-1; D is uncertain. V gave up 4 bases and J gave up 8 bases, with 9 bases separating them. The CDR3 totals 11 residues. The germline gives CDR1 SQVTM, CDR2 ANQGSEA. The CDR3 coding sequence is TGCAGCGTTGCTACACGGGATGAGCAGTTCTTC. Translated: CSVATRDEQFF.

There are a few counts of this clonotype. This sequence joins TRBV20-1 and TRBJ1-5, with 8 bases lining up with TRBD1. V lost 3 bases and J lost 2; bases outside the gene matches: 15. This CDR3 is built from 18 residues. Germline lookup yields CDR1 DFQATT and CDR2 SNEGSKA (reference sequence). CDR3 region: CSARGWTGKTIGNQPQHF. For the CDR3, the DNA is TGCAGTGCTAGGGGGTGGACAGGGAAGACGATCGGCAATCAGCCCCAGCATTTT.

This clonotype was counted a few times. This rearrangement joins TRBV3-1 to TRBJ2-1, with 7 bases that match TRBD1. Looked up from germline, CDR1 is LGHDT and CDR2 is YNNKEL (reference sequence). Germline trimming cut 0 bases from V and 6 bases from J; bases unmatched to any gene: 8. There are 16 residues in the CDR3. This chain's CDR3 is CASSQDRDRVTNEQFF. The DNA of the CDR3 is TGTGCCAGCAGCCAAGATCGCGACAGGGTAACCAATGAGCAGTTCTTC.

This clonotype was found many times. V gene TRBV18 combines with J gene TRBJ2-7; 8 bases match TRBD2. This CDR3 is 14 amino acids long. The V segment lost 8 bases and the J segment 4 bases; nucleotides outside the gene matches: 10. Germline values: CDR1 KGHSH, CDR2 LQKENI. Written as DNA, the CDR3 is TGTGCCAGCAGCCCCCGAACGGGGGGGTACGAGCAGTACTTC. It translates to CASSPRTGGYEQYF.

This rearrangement joins TRBV5-1 to TRBJ2-7; D might be TRBD2 (5 bases). Germline values: CDR1 SGHRS, CDR2 YFSETQ. V lost 7 bases and J lost 5, with 19 bases in between. CDR3 length equals 14 residues. This CDR3 reads CASLPVGGSDEQYF. The CDR3, as DNA: TGCGCCAGCCTCCCAGTAGGAGGATCGGACGAGCAGTACTTC.

This clonotype was picked up a small number of times. The CDR3 nucleotides are TGTGCCAGCAGCCCAACGAACGGGCGACTGTTTTTT. Translation gives CASSPTNGRLFF. The gene calls are TRBV7-9 and TRBJ1-4; D not certain. CDR3 length: 12 amino acids. V lost 5 bases, J lost 13 bases, and 14 bases lay in between. Germline V CDR1 and CDR2: SEHNR, FQNEAQ (reference sequence).

This clonotype was detected a few times. The CDR3 here is CASSQGGAQNYGYTF. For the CDR3, the DNA is TGTGCCAGCAGCCAAGGCGGGGCCCAAAACTATGGCTACACCTTC. The chain is built from TRBV3-1 and TRBJ1-2; TRBD1 is a possible D gene (5 bases). Germline V gene data show CDR1 as LGHDT and CDR2 as YNNKEL (reference sequence). CDR3 length: 15 residues. V lost 1 base, J lost 2 bases, and 11 bases lay in between.

The chain carries TRBV4-1 and TRBJ2-3; D possibly matches TRBD1 or TRBD2 (5 bases each). The germline gives CDR1 MGHRA, CDR2 YSYEKL. Deletions cut 4 bases from V and 5 bases from J, with 16 bases between. The CDR3 has 15 residues. This chain's CDR3 is CASSLPGPRVDTQYF. The CDR3 bases are TGCGCCAGCAGCCTTCCGGGGCCACGGGTAGATACGCAGTATTTT.